This entry describes one T cell receptor beta chain. The target antigen is unknown. This record comes from a study of T-cell reconstitution after alpha-beta-depleted transplantation in children. Study observations and caveats: Day-60 TCRbeta diversity that was high in some patients was derived from surviving recipient T cells and thymic progenitors.

Preparing the TCRbeta library involved the use of unique molecular identifiers. TCRdb reanalysed the PCR reads using MiXCR and keeps one entry per CDR3 protein. There are more than 200,000 distinct CDR3 sequences in the sample; about 25% occur only once, and 2.6% lies in the top ten. The CDR3 runs to 13 residues. V shed 6 bases and J shed 4 bases, with 9 bases lying between them. The sample consisted of PBMCs, taken before TCRalphabeta/CD19-depleted stem cell transplant. This rearrangement joins TRBV12-3 or TRBV12-4 to TRBJ2-2; TRBD2 might be the D (5 bases). This sequence was found in a girl aged 2 to 9 with Fanconi anemia, due to receive a stem cell transplant. CDR3: CASSPDFTGELFF. The CDR3 DNA reads as TGTGCCAGCAGCCCGGACTTCACCGGGGAGCTGTTTTTT.